This T cell receptor beta chain was obtained from a study of PD-L1 blockade in urothelial cancer. As for the study in general: Prior chemotherapy ranged from 0 to 3 regimens per patient. Once treatment had started, blood was analyzed at 3 weeks (second dose) and again at 6 weeks. There were a median of approximately 130,000 T cells in blood samples.

There are 14 residues in the CDR3. CDR1 is LGHNA, CDR2 YNFKEQ, per germline. V was clipped by 2 bases and J by 8 bases, with 12 bases between them. Data came from immunoSEQ multiplex PCR; TCRdb stores just in-frame clones and leaves some out. The data contain approximately 110,000 clones, approximately 90% of them singletons. Time point noted: peripheral blood 6 weeks after treatment start. Sample: PBMCs, taken around atezolizumab (anti-PD-L1) treatment. The sequence was obtained from a man aged 55 to 69 with urothelial cancer. The chain uses TRBV4-2 and TRBJ1-4; unclear D gene. The CDR3 nucleotides read TGTGCCAGCAGCCAATCATGGCAAAAGGAAAAACTGTTTTTT. Translating gives CASSQSWQKEKLFF.